This T cell receptor beta chain was identified during a study of tumor and adjacent non-tumor tissue in lung cancer. About the study: Each sample yielded 4 million to 5 million productive TCRbeta reads on average.

This sample's RNA came from whole unsorted tissue. The library came from three nested PCR rounds adapted from ARM-PCR protocols. TCRdb fed the multiplex PCR reads into MiXCR, producing one record per CDR3 protein. This table has 71,000 or so distinct CDR3 sequences, around 85% appearing once. Germline loops: CDR1 SGHVS, CDR2 FQNEAQ. This CDR3 has 14 residues. Trimming removed 5 bases at V and 11 bases at J, with 19 bases between. The sequence was obtained from a woman in her 50s with non-small cell lung cancer. The chain couples TRBV7-8 to TRBJ1-5; D unresolved. The specimen sequenced was lung tumor tissue. The CDR3 here is CASSPVAGQRSQHF. The CDR3 DNA reads as TGTGCCAGCAGCCCGGTGGCGGGTCAGAGGTCCCAGCATTTT.